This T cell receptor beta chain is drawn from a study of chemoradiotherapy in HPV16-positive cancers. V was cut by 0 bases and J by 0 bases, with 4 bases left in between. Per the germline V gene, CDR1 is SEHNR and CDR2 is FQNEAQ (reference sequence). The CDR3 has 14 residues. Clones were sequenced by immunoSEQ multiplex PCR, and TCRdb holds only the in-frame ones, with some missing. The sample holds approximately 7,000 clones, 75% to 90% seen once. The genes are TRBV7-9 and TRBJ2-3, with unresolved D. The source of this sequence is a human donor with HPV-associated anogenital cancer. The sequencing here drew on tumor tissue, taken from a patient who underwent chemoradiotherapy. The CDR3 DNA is TGTGCCAGCAGCTTAGCGGGAAGCACAGATACGCAGTATTTT. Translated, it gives CASSLAGSTDTQYF.